What follows are 31 T cell receptor beta chains derived from one specimen sequenced in a study of OX40 agonist ivuxolimab in advanced cancers. Here immunoSEQ multiplex PCR was the method, and the copy in TCRdb shows in-frame clones only, minus some. The sample holds tens of thousands of clones, roughly 90% seen once. The sample was CD4+ or CD8+ T cells sorted from blood, taken in a trial of the OX40 agonist ivuxolimab. The source is an adult with an advanced solid tumor such as melanoma, head and neck, liver or kidney cancer.

The gene calls are TRBV15 and TRBJ1-2; no definite D call. From germline, CDR1 is LNHNV and CDR2 YYDKDF (reference sequence). V lost 0 bases to trimming and J lost 7 bases, with 6 bases between them. The length of the CDR3 is 12 residues. CDR3 loop: CATSRDYSGYTF. The CDR3 DNA is TGTGCCACCAGCAGAGATTACAGTGGCTACACCTTC.

This chain uses TRBV7-9 with TRBJ1-3; D uncertain. The CDR3 has 15 residues. Germline V CDR1 and CDR2: SEHNR, FQNEAQ (reference sequence). V shed 1 base and J shed 3 bases, with 10 bases lying between them. The CDR3 DNA follows: TGTGCCAGCAGCTTAGGTTCAGGCGGTGGAAACACCATATATTTT. Protein: CASSLGSGGGNTIYF.

This clone was observed once. At the DNA level, this CDR3 is encoded by other sequences in the same sample as well. This chain joins TRBV18 and TRBJ1-4, with no clear D. CDR1 is KGHSH, CDR2 LQKENI, per germline. The CDR3 consists of 15 residues. The V end lost 2 bases, the J end lost 0 bases, and 7 bases lay between the germline ends. CDR3 DNA: TGTGCCAGCTCACCAAGCGGGGCAACTAATGAAAAACTGTTTTTT. Translation gives CASSPSGATNEKLFF.

The chain combines TRBV7-2 with TRBJ1-5; 10 bases are a match to TRBD1. V lost 1 base to trimming and J lost 3 bases; unmatched junction nucleotides: 12. The CDR3 has 19 amino acids. Germline V lookup: CDR1 SGHTA, CDR2 FQGNSA. The CDR3 loop is CASSLGTDRGSFDNQPQHF. The CDR3 DNA is TGTGCCAGCAGCTTAGGGACGGACAGGGGGAGTTTTGACAATCAGCCCCAGCATTTT.

This clone was seen a handful of times. This chain connects TRBV2 to TRBJ1-1; no reliable D call. CDR3 length: 15 residues. The V gene lost 4 bases and the J gene lost 0 bases, with 12 bases spanning the gap. Germline V gene data show CDR1 as SNHLY and CDR2 as FYNNEI. This chain's CDR3 is CASSALSQVNTEAFF. The CDR3 DNA reads as TGTGCCAGCAGTGCGTTGTCTCAGGTGAACACTGAAGCTTTCTTT.

The V call is TRBV19, the J call TRBJ1-5, with 8 bases lining up with TRBD1. CDR3 size: 15 residues. V lost 8 bases and J lost 7; bases outside the gene matches: 13. Germline CDR1 reads LNHDA; CDR2 reads SQIVND (reference sequence). The CDR3 region is CASHSGTGVGQPQHF. The CDR3 DNA follows: TGTGCCAGTCACTCCGGGACAGGAGTGGGCCAGCCCCAGCATTTT.

V is TRBV7-9 and J is TRBJ1-1, with 7 bases that match TRBD1. The CDR3 has 15 residues. CDR1 is SEHNR and CDR2 is FQNEAQ in the germline V gene (reference sequence). V lost 4 bases and J lost 0; bases outside the gene matches: 5. The CDR3 coding sequence is TGTGCCAGCAGCTGGGGGGGACAGATGAACACTGAAGCTTTCTTT. Translation: CASSWGGQMNTEAFF.

The genes are TRBV28 and TRBJ2-7, with 13 bases matching TRBD2. The CDR3 sequence is 14 residues long. Germline CDR1 MDHEN, CDR2 SYDVKM. V trimming: 7 bases; J trimming: 9 bases; junction bases outside the gene matches: 9. CDR3 sequence: CASNTGLAGTGQYF. For the CDR3, the DNA is TGTGCCAGCAATACGGGACTAGCGGGAACCGGGCAGTACTTC.

The chain carries TRBV6-6 and TRBJ1-3, with D possibly TRBD1 on 6 matching bases. Trimming pared 6 bases from V and 0 bases from J, leaving 12 bases between. The CDR3 consists of 15 residues. CDR1 is MNHNY and CDR2 is SVGAGI in the germline V gene (reference sequence). For the CDR3, the DNA is TGTGCCAGCAGCTCAGGGGCTCACTCTGGAAACACCATATATTTT. It is translated as CASSSGAHSGNTIYF.

The chain has TRBV18 and TRBJ1-2, with D possibly matching TRBD1 (5 bases). CDR3 length equals 13 residues. Germline V gene data show CDR1 as KGHSH and CDR2 as LQKENI. V lost 6 bases and J lost 4, with 12 bases in between. The CDR3 DNA sequence: TGTGCCAGCTCCTCCGGGGGACGCTATGGCTACACCTTC. This encodes CASSSGGRYGYTF.

This clone is a singleton in its sample. The J gene is TRBJ2-1, the V gene TRBV28; D is unclear. CDR1 and CDR2 (germline): MDHEN, SYDVKM. CDR3 length: 16 amino acids. The V gene lost 3 bases and the J gene lost 8 bases, with 20 bases spanning the gap. This CDR3 is CASSFSGGPATDEQFF. In nucleotides, the CDR3 is TGTGCCAGCAGTTTTTCCGGCGGACCCGCGACCGATGAGCAGTTCTTC.

This clone was seen a few times. V is TRBV2 and J is TRBJ1-3; TRBD1 matches 7 bases. The CDR3 extends over 19 amino acids. J was trimmed by 2 bases and V by 4 bases; bases with no gene match: 17. Germline V gives CDR1 SNHLY, CDR2 FYNNEI. For the CDR3, the DNA is TGTGCCAGCAGTGCCCTCCTGGGCAGGGGGATTCGAACTGGAAACACCATATATTTT. Encoded protein: CASSALLGRGIRTGNTIYF.

The genes are TRBV28 and TRBJ2-1, with D unresolved. The V gene lost 5 bases and the J gene lost 7 bases, with 18 bases spanning the gap. The CDR3 length is 15 residues. The germline CDR1 and CDR2 sequences are MDHEN and SYDVKM. Here the CDR3 DNA reads TGTGCCAGCAGTCCGCCTTTTGGGGTTCGGAATGAGCAGTTCTTC. This gives the protein CASSPPFGVRNEQFF.

The V and J genes are TRBV6-6 and TRBJ1-2; 7 nucleotides line up with TRBD1. Trimming took 10 bases from V and 4 from J; bases not matched to a gene: 9. The CDR3 is made up of 13 amino acids. Germline assignment: CDR1 MNHNY and CDR2 SVGAGI (reference sequence). CDR3 region: CATSSQGGYGYTF. The CDR3, as DNA: TGTGCCACCTCCTCCCAGGGGGGCTATGGCTACACCTTC.

CDR3 amino acids: CASSFRLAGGLKGDTQYF. The CDR3 DNA reads as TGTGCCAGCAGCTTTCGTCTAGCGGGAGGGTTGAAGGGAGATACGCAGTATTTT. The gene calls are TRBV5-6 and TRBJ2-3, with 12 positions matching TRBD2. This CDR3 has 18 amino acids. Germline V gene lookup returns CDR1 SGHDT and CDR2 YYEEEE. Losses at the gene ends were 2 bases for V and 5 bases for J; bases not matched to a gene: 12.

The chain carries TRBV5-1 and TRBJ2-1; the match to TRBD1 covers 7 bases. There are 14 residues in the CDR3. Trimming cost V 0 bases and J 6 bases; bases outside gene matches: 3. CDR1 is SGHRS, CDR2 YFSETQ, per germline. CDR3 bases: TGCGCCAGCAGCTTGGGACAGGGTACCAATGAGCAGTTCTTC. Protein: CASSLGQGTNEQFF.

The chain couples TRBV28 to TRBJ2-5, with D maybe TRBD2 (5 bases). V was pared by 3 bases and J by 2 bases, with 10 bases between. This CDR3 has 14 amino acids. The germline V gene encodes CDR1 MDHEN and CDR2 SYDVKM. The CDR3 bases are TGTGCCAGCAGTTTGCGAGCGGAACAAGAGACCCAGTACTTC. This translates into CASSLRAEQETQYF.

This chain joins TRBV10-3 and TRBJ1-5; perhaps TRBD1 as D (6 bases). Germline V gives CDR1 ENHRY, CDR2 SYGVKD. The germline V and J ends were trimmed by 4 bases and 4 bases, with 11 bases remaining between them. The CDR3 totals 14 residues. The CDR3 nucleotides read TGTGCCATCAGTGCCGGACAGCGTAATCAGCCCCAGCATTTT. The encoded protein is CAISAGQRNQPQHF.

V is TRBV5-6 and J is TRBJ2-3; 9 positions match TRBD1. The germline V gene has CDR1 SGHDT and CDR2 YYEEEE. V dropped 3 bases and J dropped 3; count of bases not matched to a gene: 11. CDR3 length: 17 residues. CDR3 residues: CASSWEFTGGITDTQYF. CDR3 nucleotide sequence: TGTGCCAGCAGCTGGGAGTTTACAGGGGGCATTACAGATACGCAGTATTTT.

The chain uses TRBV19 and TRBJ1-5; no definite D call. CDR1 is LNHDA, CDR2 SQIVND, per germline (reference sequence). The length of the CDR3 is 13 residues. V was trimmed by 4 bases and J by 7 bases, leaving 11 bases between them. The CDR3 region has the DNA TGTGCCAGTAGTAGCTTTCTAGGACAGCCCCAGCATTTT. Translated, it gives CASSSFLGQPQHF. The full variable domain, completed using reference TRBV19 and TRBJ1-5, is DGGITQSPKYLFRKEGQNVTLSCEQNLNHDAMYWYRQDPGQGLRLIYYSQIVNDFQKGDIAEGYSVSREKKESFPLTVTSAQKNPTAFYLCASSSFLGQPQHFGDGTRLSIL.

The chain's CDR3 is CASSLDWGASGEQYF. CDR3 DNA: TGTGCCAGCAGCTTAGATTGGGGAGCCTCCGGCGAGCAGTACTTC. The genes are TRBV7-8 and TRBJ2-7; D perhaps matches TRBD2 (5 bases). Germline V gene lookup returns CDR1 SGHVS and CDR2 FQNEAQ. The V end lost 1 base, the J end lost 6 bases, and 16 bases lay between the germline ends. This CDR3 is built from 15 residues.

The chain combines TRBV5-5 with TRBJ1-1; D might be TRBD1 (5 bases). CDR1 is SGHKS, CDR2 YYEKEE, per germline (reference sequence). This CDR3 has 14 amino acids. V was pared by 2 bases and J by 1 base, with 9 bases between. CDR3 in amino acids: CASSFRVANTEAFF. CDR3 nucleotide sequence: TGTGCCAGCAGCTTCAGGGTCGCGAACACTGAAGCTTTCTTT.

This clone was seen just once. The rearrangement links TRBV28 to TRBJ1-2; D uncertain. Germline lookup yields CDR1 MDHEN and CDR2 SYDVKM. The CDR3 consists of 13 residues. V lost 6 bases and J 8 bases, leaving 16 bases between the germline ends. CDR3 sequence: CASRDPGGSGYTF. The CDR3 DNA is TGTGCCAGCAGAGACCCAGGTGGGAGCGGCTACACCTTC.

This chain uses TRBV6-1 with TRBJ2-5; 7 nucleotides match TRBD1. The CDR3 consists of 16 residues. The V and J ends lost 2 bases and 5 bases, in that order; junction bases with no gene match: 11. Per the germline V gene, CDR1 is MNHNS and CDR2 is SASEGT. CDR3 in DNA: TGTGCCAGCAGTGAAAGAAGAACAGGGGTGGGGGAGACCCAGTACTTC. This codes for CASSERRTGVGETQYF.

The chain combines TRBV5-1 with TRBJ2-5, with D unclear. The end of the DNA aligns better with TRBJ2-7, so the J call may be wrong. Germline CDR1 and CDR2: SGHRS and YFSETQ. The CDR3 runs to 14 residues. CDR3 sequence (DNA): TGCGCCAGCAGCCCGTTAAGCCCGGCAGGCGAGCAGTACTTC. Amino acid sequence: CASSPLSPAGEQYF.

This clone was observed a single time. This chain links TRBV18 with TRBJ2-7, with D possibly matching TRBD1 (5 bases). The CDR3 is 14 residues long. The germline gives CDR1 KGHSH, CDR2 LQKENI. Trimming shortened V by 3 bases and J by 7 bases, and 16 bases separated the two germline ends. The CDR3 loop reads CASSPPGRGWEQYF. The CDR3 nucleotides read TGTGCCAGCTCACCCCCGGGTAGGGGTTGGGAGCAGTACTTC.

This clone was found once. This chain joins TRBV19 and TRBJ2-7; possible D gene TRBD2, 5 bases. This CDR3 is 14 amino acids long. Trimming removed 1 base at V and 1 base at J, with 8 bases between. CDR1 is LNHDA and CDR2 is SQIVND in the germline V gene (reference sequence). CDR3 in amino acids: CASSIARDSYEQYF. CDR3 DNA sequence: TGTGCCAGTAGTATAGCCCGGGATTCCTACGAGCAGTACTTC.

The J gene is TRBJ1-5, the V gene TRBV7-2; a weak D match, TRBD1 (6 bases). The CDR3 loop spans 15 amino acids. Germline CDR1 and CDR2: SGHTA and FQGNSA. The V end lost 1 base, the J end lost 2 bases, and 9 bases lay between the germline ends. CDR3 nucleotide sequence: TGTGCCAGCAGCTTAGGGGGGCTCGGCAATCAGCCCCAGCATTTT. Amino acid sequence: CASSLGGLGNQPQHF.

The J gene is TRBJ1-4, the V gene TRBV7-2; TRBD1 might be the D (5 bases). The CDR3 covers 13 residues. CDR1 is SGHTA, CDR2 FQGNSA, per germline. With 3 bases removed from V and 5 bases from J, the gap between germline ends came to 7 bases. This CDR3 is CASSLGVNEKLFF. The CDR3 DNA follows: TGTGCCAGCAGCTTGGGGGTAAATGAAAAACTGTTTTTT.

This chain links TRBV7-2 with TRBJ1-5, with 9 bases aligning to TRBD1. The germline CDR1 and CDR2 sequences are SGHTA and FQGNSA. The CDR3 totals 15 residues. With 1 base clipped from V and 9 bases from J, the junction kept 7 bases outside the gene matches. The chain's CDR3 is CASSLEGTGIPPQHF. The CDR3 DNA is TGTGCCAGCAGCTTAGAAGGGACAGGGATTCCGCCCCAGCATTTT. Together with reference TRBV7-2 and TRBJ1-5, the CDR3 gives the full variable domain: GAGVSQSPSNKVTEKGKDVELRCDPISGHTALYWYRQSLGQGLEFLIYFQGNSAPDKSGLPSDRFSAERTGGSVSTLTIQRTQQEDSAVYLCASSLEGTGIPPQHFGDGTRLSIL.

This chain joins TRBV4-3 and TRBJ1-5; D call uncertain. V was cut by 0 bases and J by 3 bases, with 18 bases left in between. The CDR3 runs 18 residues. Germline V lookup: CDR1 LGHNA, CDR2 YSLEER. The CDR3 sequence: CASSQDVFRTGINQPQHF. In DNA form, the CDR3 reads TGCGCCAGCAGCCAAGACGTGTTCAGGACCGGGATCAATCAGCCCCAGCATTTT.